The 12 T cell receptor beta chains below all came from one sample that was sequenced in a study of cytomegalovirus exposure and HLA in healthy donors. This PCR relied on a set of 60 Vbeta primers and 13 Jbeta primers. Libraries were prepared by immunoSEQ multiplex PCR; TCRdb keeps only in-frame clonotypes and omits some of them. The sample consists of 200,000 to 250,000 clones, approximately 82% of them appearing once. Sequenced sample: PBMCs. The receptor set was obtained from a man between 18 and 29 years old in good health and CMV-seronegative.

The chain uses TRBV30 and TRBJ2-2; 9 nucleotides agree with TRBD1. This CDR3 spans 15 amino acids. Germline CDR1 and CDR2: GTSNPN and SVGIG (reference sequence). Unmatched junction bases numbered 4, after V lost 0 bases and J lost 5 bases. The CDR3 spells CAWSVQGAGTGELFF. The CDR3 nucleotides are TGTGCCTGGAGTGTACAGGGGGCCGGAACCGGGGAGCTGTTTTTT.

The chain links TRBV7-3 to TRBJ2-1, with a tentative D call TRBD2 (5 bases). Per the germline V gene, CDR1 is SGHTA and CDR2 is FQGTGA. The CDR3 totals 13 residues. Between the trimmed V and J ends, which lost 2 bases and 7 bases, there was a span of 9 bases. The CDR3 sequence is CASSLGEWNEQFF. CDR3 in DNA: TGTGCCAGCAGCTTAGGGGAGTGGAATGAGCAGTTCTTC. The entire variable domain, with the rest obtained from reference TRBV7-3 and TRBJ2-1, is as follows: GAGVSQTPSNKVTEKGKYVELRCDPISGHTALYWYRQSLGQGPEFLIYFQGTGAADDSGLPNDRFFAVRPEGSVSTLKIQRTERGDSAVYLCASSLGEWNEQFFGPGTRLTVL.

The chain joins TRBV30 to TRBJ2-1, with D possibly being TRBD1 (6 bases). V lost 4 bases to trimming and J lost 4 bases, with 11 bases between them. The CDR3 contains 13 residues. The V gene's germline CDR1 is GTSNPN and CDR2 SVGIG (reference sequence). The CDR3 reads CAWNKRGYNEQFF. The CDR3 region has the DNA TGTGCCTGGAACAAGAGGGGGTACAATGAGCAGTTCTTC.

V gene TRBV29-1 combines with J gene TRBJ1-1; D remains ambiguous. This CDR3 has 13 amino acids. CDR1 and CDR2 (germline): SQVTM, ANQGSEA. Trimming pared 3 bases from V and 3 bases from J, leaving 11 bases between. For the CDR3, the DNA is TGCAGCGTTGACCGCCCAGGATACACTGAAGCTTTCTTT. As protein: CSVDRPGYTEAFF.

The chain has TRBV6-1 and TRBJ1-2, with D possibly being TRBD1 (6 bases). The V gene lost 5 bases and the J gene lost 1 base, with 14 bases spanning the gap. The CDR3 runs 15 residues. CDR1 and CDR2 from the germline V gene are MNHNS and SASEGT. The CDR3, as DNA: TGTGCCAGCAGTATCCGGACAGCGAGTAACTATGGCTACACCTTC. Amino acid sequence: CASSIRTASNYGYTF.

This chain connects TRBV10-2 to TRBJ2-3, with a weak D call TRBD1 (6 bases). The CDR3 has 14 residues. V shed 8 bases and J shed 0 bases, with 12 bases lying between them. CDR1 and CDR2 from the germline V gene are WSHSY and SAAADI. CDR3 protein: CASQRGSSTDTQYF. The CDR3, as DNA: TGCGCCAGCCAAAGGGGGAGCAGCACAGATACGCAGTATTTT.

The chain links TRBV7-6 to TRBJ2-3; D is possibly TRBD2 (6 bases). Germline-derived CDR1 and CDR2 are SGHVS and FNYEAQ. V was shortened by 1 base and J by 2 bases, with 10 bases between the two germline ends. The CDR3 contains 15 residues. The CDR3 DNA reads as TGTGCCAGCAGCTTAGTAAGGGACTCCACAGATACGCAGTATTTT. Translated: CASSLVRDSTDTQYF.

The J gene is TRBJ2-7, the V gene TRBV7-2; a weak D match, TRBD2 (5 bases). CDR1 is SGHTA and CDR2 is FQGNSA in the germline V gene. V was pared by 5 bases and J by 4 bases, with 9 bases between. This CDR3 region has 12 residues. DNA of the CDR3: TGTGCCAGCAGCGCTAGCCTTTACGAGCAGTACTTC. Its translation: CASSASLYEQYF. Drawing the rest from reference TRBV7-2 and TRBJ2-7, the complete variable domain is GAGVSQSPSNKVTEKGKDVELRCDPISGHTALYWYRQSLGQGLEFLIYFQGNSAPDKSGLPSDRFSAERTGGSVSTLTIQRTQQEDSAVYLCASSASLYEQYFGPGTRLTVT.

V gene TRBV28 combines with J gene TRBJ2-3; 8 bases map to TRBD2. V dropped 8 bases and J dropped 4; count of bases not matched to a gene: 8. The germline CDR1 and CDR2 sequences are MDHEN and SYDVKM. The CDR3 sequence is 14 residues long. In nucleotides, the CDR3 is TGTGCCAGCGGATCCTCGGGGGGGCCAGATACGCAGTATTTT. It yields the protein CASGSSGGPDTQYF.

As DNA, the CDR3 is TGTGCCACCGGGACAGAATTCTACGAGCAGTACTTC. It encodes CATGTEFYEQYF. V usage is TRBV25-1 and J usage is TRBJ2-7; 7 bases are shared with TRBD1. V lost 10 bases to trimming and J lost 3 bases; unmatched junction nucleotides: 6. The CDR3 consists of 12 residues. CDR1 and CDR2 from the germline V gene are MGHDK and SYGVNS.

A few counts support this clone. The gene calls are TRBV15 and TRBJ2-7; 8 bases are a match to TRBD1. Germline assignment: CDR1 LNHNV and CDR2 YYDKDF (reference sequence). This CDR3 has 17 amino acids. Trimming took 3 bases from V and 7 from J; bases not matched to a gene: 17. The CDR3 loop reads CATSSGSKTGDWWEQYF. Here the CDR3 DNA reads TGTGCCACCAGCAGTGGAAGTAAGACAGGGGACTGGTGGGAGCAGTACTTC.

This clone was counted only a few times. The junction does not match germline at one end; this may be a read error. The chain combines TRBV7-9 with TRBJ1-1, with no clear D. The CDR3 is 16 amino acids. The V gene's germline CDR1 is SEHNR and CDR2 FQNEAQ (reference sequence). CDR3 protein: CSSSFEGFAVRELTFF. CDR3 in DNA: TGTTCCAGCAGCTTTGAAGGGTTTGCAGTGCGGGAGTTGACTTTCTTT.